The 17 T cell receptor beta chains in this list originate from one sample, sequenced in a study of cytomegalovirus exposure and HLA in healthy donors. Clones were read by immunoSEQ multiplex PCR, and TCRdb kept only the in-frame ones, dropping some. The profile covers some 60,000 clones, with more than 90% appearing a single time and just over 0.9% taken by the ten largest. The sequenced material came from PBMCs. The origin of the receptors is a man between 18 and 35 years old in good health and CMV-seronegative.

The gene calls are TRBV27 and TRBJ2-3, with D possibly being TRBD1 (6 bases). Trimming left V 3 bases short and J 4 bases short, with 20 bases between. The CDR3 length is 17 residues. CDR1 is MNHEY and CDR2 is SMNVEV in the germline V gene (reference sequence). CDR3 sequence (DNA): TGTGCCAGCAGTTTCCAGGGGTCCGTTTGGGGACCAGATACGCAGTATTTT. Its translation: CASSFQGSVWGPDTQYF.

This clone was found once. The genes are TRBV28 and TRBJ1-1, with a weak D call TRBD1 (6 bases). Germline V CDR1 and CDR2: MDHEN, SYDVKM. The ends were cut back, 4 bases at V and 5 bases at J, with 11 bases in the middle. The CDR3 spans 13 residues. The CDR3, as DNA: TGTGCCAGCAGTTCTGGACAGCCGACTGAAGCTTTCTTT. Its translation: CASSSGQPTEAFF.

The chain carries TRBV11-2 and TRBJ1-1, with a weak D call TRBD1 (5 bases). Germline loops: CDR1 SGHAT, CDR2 FQNNGV. This CDR3 is 12 amino acids long. V shed 4 bases and J shed 4 bases, with 7 bases lying between them. The CDR3 DNA follows: TGTGCCAGCAGCTACGACAGCACTGAAGCTTTCTTT. This codes for CASSYDSTEAFF.

The chain employs TRBV7-9 and TRBJ2-1, with 15 bases fitting TRBD2. Germline lookup yields CDR1 SEHNR and CDR2 FQNEAQ (reference sequence). CDR3 length equals 17 residues. The trim removed 5 bases at V and 5 bases at J, leaving 7 bases unmatched. The CDR3 here is CASSPRRTSGRDNEQFF. CDR3 nucleotides: TGTGCCAGCAGCCCTAGACGGACTAGCGGGAGGGACAATGAGCAGTTCTTC. The full variable domain, with the rest looked up from reference TRBV7-9 and TRBJ2-1, is DTGVSQNPRHKITKRGQNVTFRCDPISEHNRLYWYRQTLGQGPEFLTYFQNEAQLEKSRLLSDRFSAERPKGSFSTLEIQRTEQGDSAMYLCASSPRRTSGRDNEQFFGPGTRLTVL.

This rearrangement joins TRBV5-4 to TRBJ2-7, with D possibly matching TRBD2 (5 bases). The V gene's germline CDR1 is SGHNT and CDR2 YYREEE (reference sequence). The CDR3 contains 11 residues. V lost 2 bases to trimming and J lost 7 bases, with 7 bases between them. This chain's CDR3 is CASSLTGEQYF. The CDR3 DNA reads as TGTGCCAGCAGCTTAACGGGGGAGCAGTACTTC.

V usage is TRBV29-1 and J usage is TRBJ1-1; D uncertain. Trimming removed 0 bases from V and 10 bases from J, with 6 bases in between. Germline lookup yields CDR1 SQVTM and CDR2 ANQGSEA. The CDR3 runs to 10 residues. CDR3 DNA: TGCAGCGTTGAAGAGGCGGTAGCTTTCTTT. Translation gives CSVEEAVAFF.

The chain joins TRBV6-5 to TRBJ1-5; TRBD1 matches 7 bases. The CDR3 sequence is 15 residues long. The junction had 6 bases not matched to a gene; V was cut back by 6 bases and J by 1 base. CDR1 is MNHEY and CDR2 is SVGAGI in the germline V gene. Here the CDR3 reads CASRHNRGSNQPQHF. The DNA of the CDR3 is TGTGCCAGCAGACATAACAGGGGAAGCAATCAGCCCCAGCATTTT.

The chain is built from TRBV28 and TRBJ1-2, with unresolved D. The CDR3 sequence is 17 residues long. Germline values: CDR1 MDHEN, CDR2 SYDVKM. V was clipped by 7 bases and J by 0 bases, with 21 bases between them. The CDR3 region is CASTTGSPSPSNYGYTF. For the CDR3, the DNA is TGTGCCAGCACCACCGGGTCCCCTTCACCCTCTAACTATGGCTACACCTTC.

The rearrangement links TRBV27 to TRBJ2-7; D perhaps matches TRBD2 (6 bases). The CDR3 is 12 amino acids. V lost 1 base and J lost 6, with 7 bases in between. Germline-derived CDR1 and CDR2 are MNHEY and SMNVEV (reference sequence). CDR3 residues: CASSLLGGEQYF. CDR3 sequence (DNA): TGTGCCAGCAGTTTATTGGGGGGCGAGCAGTACTTC.

The chain employs TRBV18 and TRBJ2-7, with D tentatively TRBD2 (5 bases). With 2 bases removed from V and 6 bases from J, the gap between germline ends came to 17 bases. The length of the CDR3 is 15 residues. Germline CDR1 is KGHSH and CDR2 is LQKENI. CDR3 region: CASSPSHSDGAEQYF. CDR3 DNA sequence: TGTGCCAGCTCACCATCGCATAGCGATGGTGCCGAGCAGTACTTC.

V gene TRBV5-5 combines with J gene TRBJ1-5; the match to TRBD1 covers 7 bases. This CDR3 contains 17 residues. Trimming took 4 bases from V and 5 from J; bases not matched to a gene: 15. Germline CDR1 SGHKS, CDR2 YYEKEE (reference sequence). The CDR3 spells CASSLVRGRGLDQPQHF. In nucleotides, the CDR3 is TGTGCCAGCAGCCTGGTGAGGGGGCGAGGTTTAGATCAGCCCCAGCATTTT.

The chain has TRBV18 and TRBJ2-1; perhaps TRBD1 as D (6 bases). Germline V gene sequence: CDR1 KGHSH, CDR2 LQKENI. This CDR3 is built from 17 residues. Trimming cost V 4 bases and J 2 bases, with 18 bases left between them. The CDR3 DNA follows: TGTGCCAGCTCACGAGAACCCGGGACACATACCTACAATGAGCAGTTCTTC. It translates to CASSREPGTHTYNEQFF.

The chain combines TRBV19 with TRBJ2-5; D possibly corresponds to TRBD2 (5 bases). This CDR3 is built from 15 residues. Germline values: CDR1 LNHDA, CDR2 SQIVND (reference sequence). Trimming stripped 1 base from V and 4 bases from J, with 13 bases between. CDR3 sequence reads: CASSIAGDRGETQYF. CDR3 nucleotide sequence: TGTGCCAGTAGTATAGCGGGCGACCGGGGAGAGACCCAGTACTTC.

Regarding this clone: At the DNA level, this CDR3 is encoded by other sequences in the same sample as well. The chain recombines TRBV27 with TRBJ2-5; possibly TRBD2 for D (5 bases). Germline loops: CDR1 MNHEY, CDR2 SMNVEV (reference sequence). The CDR3 loop spans 13 amino acids. V dropped 0 bases and J dropped 5 bases, with 7 bases sitting between them. The CDR3 reads CASSLSGGETQYF. The CDR3 DNA follows: TGTGCCAGCAGTTTATCGGGCGGGGAGACCCAGTACTTC.

The gene calls are TRBV7-2 and TRBJ2-3; possibly TRBD1 for D (5 bases). Trimming stripped 2 bases from V and 2 bases from J, with 20 bases between. Germline CDR1 SGHTA, CDR2 FQGNSA. The CDR3 is 18 amino acids. For the CDR3, the DNA is TGTGCCAGCAGCTTAACGGAACCTTGGGGCACCTACACAGATACGCAGTATTTT. Translation gives CASSLTEPWGTYTDTQYF.

The chain is built from TRBV9 and TRBJ2-3; TRBD1 is a possible D gene (6 bases). V lost 4 bases, J lost 2 bases, and 17 bases lay in between. This CDR3 spans 16 amino acids. The germline V gene has CDR1 SGDLS and CDR2 YYNGEE. The CDR3 DNA sequence: TGTGCCAGCAGCCTTAGTAGGACAGAGACCACAGATACGCAGTATTTT. As protein: CASSLSRTETTDTQYF.

V usage is TRBV7-9 and J usage is TRBJ1-4; a weak D match, TRBD1 (6 bases). The germline V and J ends were trimmed by 5 bases and 5 bases, with 15 bases remaining between them. Germline V gene lookup returns CDR1 SEHNR and CDR2 FQNEAQ (reference sequence). There are 15 residues in the CDR3. CDR3 nucleotides: TGTGCCAGCAGCGAACGCCGGACAGCCAATGAAAAACTGTTTTTT. It encodes CASSERRTANEKLFF.